This T cell receptor (beta chain) was identified during a study of blood T cell repertoires in COVID-19. Study in general: Whether acute or convalescent, the COVID-19 samples came from the United States, Italy and Spain.

CDR1 and CDR2 (germline): SGHNT, YYREEE (reference sequence). V was shortened by 0 bases and J by 5 bases, with 11 bases between the two germline ends. This CDR3 contains 14 residues. This table comes from immunoSEQ multiplex PCR, and its TCRdb copy is limited to in-frame clones, with some not included. The table records about 310,000 clones, about nine tenths of them present only once. Residents of about two dozen US areas, aged about 18 to 95 years, made up the participants. Participant-given clinical history determined each cohort assignment. The V and J genes are TRBV5-4 and TRBJ2-5, with D perhaps TRBD1 (6 bases). Sequencing used PBMCs or T cells enriched from blood (not recorded which). The receptor was isolated from a woman younger than 35 who had recovered from COVID-19. The CDR3 DNA reads as TGTGCCAGCAGCTTGGCCACAGGGTTCGAGACCCAGTACTTC. It encodes CASSLATGFETQYF.